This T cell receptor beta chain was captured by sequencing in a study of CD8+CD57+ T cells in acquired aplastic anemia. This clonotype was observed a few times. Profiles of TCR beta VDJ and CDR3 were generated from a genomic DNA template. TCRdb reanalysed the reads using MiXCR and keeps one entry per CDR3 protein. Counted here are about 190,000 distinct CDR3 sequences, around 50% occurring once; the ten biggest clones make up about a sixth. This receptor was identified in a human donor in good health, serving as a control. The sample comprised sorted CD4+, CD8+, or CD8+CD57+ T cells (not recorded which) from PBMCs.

CDR3 sequence reads: CASSPRDRGRGSGSGANVLTF. CDR3 in DNA: TGTGCCAGCAGCCCGCGAGACAGGGGGCGCGGATCGGGCTCTGGGGCCAACGTCCTGACTTTC. J is TRBJ2-6 and V is TRBV5-5, with 10 bases lining up with TRBD1. Germline loops: CDR1 SGHKS, CDR2 YYEKEE (reference sequence). The CDR3 has 21 amino acids. J gave up 0 bases and V 4 bases, and 16 bases lay outside the gene matches. The whole variable domain, filled in from reference TRBV5-5 and TRBJ2-6, reads DAGVTQSPTHLIKTRGQQVTLRCSPISGHKSVSWYQQVLGQGPQFIFQYYEKEERGRGNFPDRFSARQFPNYSSELNVNALLLGDSALYLCASSPRDRGRGSGSGANVLTFGAGSRLTVL.